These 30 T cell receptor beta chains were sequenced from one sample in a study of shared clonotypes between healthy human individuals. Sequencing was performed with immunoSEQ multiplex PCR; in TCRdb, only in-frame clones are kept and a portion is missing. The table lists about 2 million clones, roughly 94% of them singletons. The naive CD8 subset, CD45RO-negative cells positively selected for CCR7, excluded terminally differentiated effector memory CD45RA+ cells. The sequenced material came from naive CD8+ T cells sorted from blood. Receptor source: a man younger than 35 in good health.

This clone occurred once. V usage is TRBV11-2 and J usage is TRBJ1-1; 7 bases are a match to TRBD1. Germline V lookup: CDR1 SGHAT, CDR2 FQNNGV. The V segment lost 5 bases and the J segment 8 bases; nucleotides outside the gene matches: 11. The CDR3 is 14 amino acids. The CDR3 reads CASSARQGGREAFF. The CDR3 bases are TGTGCCAGCAGCGCCAGACAGGGAGGACGCGAAGCTTTCTTT.

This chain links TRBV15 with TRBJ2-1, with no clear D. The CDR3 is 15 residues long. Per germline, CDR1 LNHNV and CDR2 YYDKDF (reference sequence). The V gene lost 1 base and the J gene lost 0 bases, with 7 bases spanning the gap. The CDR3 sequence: CATSRGGLSYNEQFF. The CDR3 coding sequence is TGTGCCACCAGCAGAGGCGGCCTCTCCTACAATGAGCAGTTCTTC. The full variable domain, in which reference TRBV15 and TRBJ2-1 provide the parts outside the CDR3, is DAMVIQNPRYQVTQFGKPVTLSCSQTLNHNVMYWYQQKSSQAPKLLFHYYDKDFNNEADTPDNFQSRRPNTSFCFLDIRSPGLGDTAMYLCATSRGGLSYNEQFFGPGTRLTVL.

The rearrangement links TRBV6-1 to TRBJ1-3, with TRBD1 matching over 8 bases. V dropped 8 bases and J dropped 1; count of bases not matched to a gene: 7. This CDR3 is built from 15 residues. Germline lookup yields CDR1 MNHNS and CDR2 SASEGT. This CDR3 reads CASGEDRGSGNTIYF. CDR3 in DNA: TGTGCCAGCGGGGAAGACAGGGGTTCTGGAAACACCATATATTTT.

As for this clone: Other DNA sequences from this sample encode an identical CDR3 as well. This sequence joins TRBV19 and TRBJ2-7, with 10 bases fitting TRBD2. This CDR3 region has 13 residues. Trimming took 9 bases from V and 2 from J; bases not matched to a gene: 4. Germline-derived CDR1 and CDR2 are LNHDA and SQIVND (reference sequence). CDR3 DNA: TGTGCCAGCTCCCTAGCGGGAGCCTACGAGCAGTACTTC. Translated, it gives CASSLAGAYEQYF.

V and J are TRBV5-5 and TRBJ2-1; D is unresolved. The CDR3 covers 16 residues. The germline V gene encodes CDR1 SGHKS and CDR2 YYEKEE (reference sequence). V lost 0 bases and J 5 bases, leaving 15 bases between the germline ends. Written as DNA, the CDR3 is TGTGCCAGCAGCTTGGCCCTATCTAGTGGGAACAATGAGCAGTTCTTC. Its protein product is CASSLALSSGNNEQFF.

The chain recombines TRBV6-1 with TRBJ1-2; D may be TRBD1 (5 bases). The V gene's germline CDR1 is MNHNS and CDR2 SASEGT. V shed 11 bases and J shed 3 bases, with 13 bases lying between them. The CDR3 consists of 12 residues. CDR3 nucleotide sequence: TGTGCCTCGCTGGGGGAGGACTATGGCTACACCTTC. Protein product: CASLGEDYGYTF.

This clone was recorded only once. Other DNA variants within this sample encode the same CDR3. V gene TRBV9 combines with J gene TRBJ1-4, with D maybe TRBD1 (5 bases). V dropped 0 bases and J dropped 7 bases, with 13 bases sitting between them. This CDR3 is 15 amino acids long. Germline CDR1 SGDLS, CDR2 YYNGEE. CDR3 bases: TGTGCCAGCAGCGTAGCTGGGGGGTTAGGTGAAAAACTGTTTTTT. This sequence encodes CASSVAGGLGEKLFF. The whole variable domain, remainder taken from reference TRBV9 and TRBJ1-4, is DSGVTQTPKHLITATGQRVTLRCSPRSGDLSVYWYQQSLDQGLQFLIQYYNGEERAKGNILERFSAQQFPDLHSELNLSSLELGDSALYFCASSVAGGLGEKLFFGSGTQLSVL.

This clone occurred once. In DNA form, the CDR3 reads TGTGCCAGCAGTGAAGCGACCCACCCCGGGGGCTCCTACGAGCAGTACTTC. Encoded protein: CASSEATHPGGSYEQYF. This chain links TRBV6-1 with TRBJ2-7, with D maybe TRBD2 (6 bases). Germline values: CDR1 MNHNS, CDR2 SASEGT. The CDR3 length is 17 residues. V was shortened by 0 bases and J by 0 bases, with 15 bases between the two germline ends.

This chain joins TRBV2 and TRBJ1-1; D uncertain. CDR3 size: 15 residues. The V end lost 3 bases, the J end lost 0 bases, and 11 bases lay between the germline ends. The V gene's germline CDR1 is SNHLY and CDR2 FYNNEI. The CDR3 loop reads CASSDTDQLNTEAFF. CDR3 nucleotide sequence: TGTGCCAGCAGTGACACAGATCAATTGAACACTGAAGCTTTCTTT.

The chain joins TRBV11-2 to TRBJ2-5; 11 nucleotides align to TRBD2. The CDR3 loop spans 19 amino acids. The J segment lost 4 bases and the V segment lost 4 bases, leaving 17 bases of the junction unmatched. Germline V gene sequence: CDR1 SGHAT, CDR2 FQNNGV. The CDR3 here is CASSYIRGSEGLAVETQYF. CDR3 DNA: TGTGCCAGCAGCTACATTAGGGGCTCTGAGGGACTAGCGGTAGAGACCCAGTACTTC. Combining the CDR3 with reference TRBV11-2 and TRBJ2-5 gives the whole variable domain EAGVAQSPRYKIIEKRQSVAFWCNPISGHATLYWYQQILGQGPKLLIQFQNNGVVDDSQLPKDRFSAERLKGVDSTLKIQPAKLEDSAVYLCASSYIRGSEGLAVETQYFGPGTRLLVL.

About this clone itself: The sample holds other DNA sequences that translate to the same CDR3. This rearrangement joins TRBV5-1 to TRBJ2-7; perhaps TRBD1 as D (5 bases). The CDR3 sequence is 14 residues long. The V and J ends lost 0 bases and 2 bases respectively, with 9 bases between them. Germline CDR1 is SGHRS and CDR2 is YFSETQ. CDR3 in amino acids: CASSLGSGTYEQYF. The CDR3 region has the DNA TGCGCCAGCAGCTTGGGGTCAGGGACCTACGAGCAGTACTTC.

The CDR3 coding sequence is TGTGCCAGCAGCCCCGGGACAGGTCTACGGAATGAGCAGTTCTTC. This codes for CASSPGTGLRNEQFF. The chain employs TRBV11-2 and TRBJ2-1, with 8 bases aligning to TRBD1. The germline V gene encodes CDR1 SGHAT and CDR2 FQNNGV. Unmatched junction bases numbered 10, after V lost 5 bases and J lost 7 bases. This CDR3 has 15 amino acids.

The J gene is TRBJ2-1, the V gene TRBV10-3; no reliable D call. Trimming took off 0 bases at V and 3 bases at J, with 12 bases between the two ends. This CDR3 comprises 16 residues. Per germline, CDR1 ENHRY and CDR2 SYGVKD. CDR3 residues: CAISESSSLNYNEQFF. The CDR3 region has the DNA TGTGCCATCAGTGAGTCATCGTCACTTAACTACAATGAGCAGTTCTTC.

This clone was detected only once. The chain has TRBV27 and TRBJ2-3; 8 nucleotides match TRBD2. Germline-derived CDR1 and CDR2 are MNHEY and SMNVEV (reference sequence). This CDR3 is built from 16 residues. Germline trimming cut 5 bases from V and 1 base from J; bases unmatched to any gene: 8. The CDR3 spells CASSGLAGPRTDTQYF. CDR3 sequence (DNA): TGTGCCAGCAGTGGGCTAGCGGGTCCTCGCACAGATACGCAGTATTTT.

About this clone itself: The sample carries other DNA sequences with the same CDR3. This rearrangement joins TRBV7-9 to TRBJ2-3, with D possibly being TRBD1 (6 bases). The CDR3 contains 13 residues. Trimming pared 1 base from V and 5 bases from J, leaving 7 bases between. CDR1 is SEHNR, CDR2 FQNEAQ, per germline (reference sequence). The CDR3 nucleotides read TGTGCCAGCAGCTTAGTACAGGGAGATACGCAGTATTTT. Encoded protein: CASSLVQGDTQYF. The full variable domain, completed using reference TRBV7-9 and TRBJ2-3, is DTGVSQNPRHKITKRGQNVTFRCDPISEHNRLYWYRQTLGQGPEFLTYFQNEAQLEKSRLLSDRFSAERPKGSFSTLEIQRTEQGDSAMYLCASSLVQGDTQYFGPGTRLTVL.

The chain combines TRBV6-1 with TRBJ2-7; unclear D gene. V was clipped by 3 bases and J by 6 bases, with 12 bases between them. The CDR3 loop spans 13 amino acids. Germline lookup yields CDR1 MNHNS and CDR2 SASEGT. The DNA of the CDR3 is TGTGCCAGCAGTGACGAATCGACGGGCGAGCAGTACTTC. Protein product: CASSDESTGEQYF.

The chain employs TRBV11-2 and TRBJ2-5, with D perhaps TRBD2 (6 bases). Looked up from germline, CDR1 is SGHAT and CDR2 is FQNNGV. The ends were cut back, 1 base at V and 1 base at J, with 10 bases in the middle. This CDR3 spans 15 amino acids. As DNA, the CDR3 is TGTGCCAGCAGCTTAGTGGCGGGGTTCCAAGAGACCCAGTACTTC. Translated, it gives CASSLVAGFQETQYF.

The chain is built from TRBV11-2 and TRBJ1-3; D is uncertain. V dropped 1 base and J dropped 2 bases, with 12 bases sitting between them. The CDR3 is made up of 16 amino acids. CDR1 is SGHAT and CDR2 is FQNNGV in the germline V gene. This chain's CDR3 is CASSLAGPGPGNTIYF. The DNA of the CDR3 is TGTGCCAGCAGCTTAGCCGGACCCGGCCCTGGAAACACCATATATTTT.

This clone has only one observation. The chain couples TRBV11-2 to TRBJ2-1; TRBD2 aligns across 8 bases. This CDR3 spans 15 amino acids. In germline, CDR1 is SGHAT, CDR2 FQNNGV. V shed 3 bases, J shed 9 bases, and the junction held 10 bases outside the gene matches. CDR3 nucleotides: TGTGCCAGCAGCTTTCGTACCGGGACTAGGGCTGAGCAGTTCTTC. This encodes CASSFRTGTRAEQFF.

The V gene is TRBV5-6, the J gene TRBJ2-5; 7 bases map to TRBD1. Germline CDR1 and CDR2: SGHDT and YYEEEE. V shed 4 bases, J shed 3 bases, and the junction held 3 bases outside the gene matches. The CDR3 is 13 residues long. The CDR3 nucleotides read TGTGCCAGCAGCCCGGGGACAGAAGAGACCCAGTACTTC. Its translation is CASSPGTEETQYF.

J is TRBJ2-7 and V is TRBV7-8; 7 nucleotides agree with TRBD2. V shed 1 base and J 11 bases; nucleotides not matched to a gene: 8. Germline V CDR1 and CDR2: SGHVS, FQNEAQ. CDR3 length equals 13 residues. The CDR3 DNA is TGTGCCAGCAGCTTAGGTGGACTAGGATTCGAGTACTTC. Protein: CASSLGGLGFEYF.

The CDR3 coding sequence is TGTGCCAGCAGCCCTCGCGGGACAGGGGGCTCAACCTATAATTCACCCCTCCACTTT. It yields the protein CASSPRGTGGSTYNSPLHF. This chain links TRBV11-3 with TRBJ1-6, with 12 bases matching TRBD1. The CDR3 extends over 19 amino acids. Germline assignment: CDR1 SGHNT and CDR2 YENEEA. V dropped 5 bases and J dropped 2; count of bases not matched to a gene: 10.

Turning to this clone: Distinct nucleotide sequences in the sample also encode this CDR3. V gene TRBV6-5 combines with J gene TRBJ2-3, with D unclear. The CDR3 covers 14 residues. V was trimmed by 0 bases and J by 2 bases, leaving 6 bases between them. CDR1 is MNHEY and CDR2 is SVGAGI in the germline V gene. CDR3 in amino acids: CASSYSSPTDTQYF. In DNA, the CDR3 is TGTGCCAGCAGTTACTCATCACCCACAGATACGCAGTATTTT.

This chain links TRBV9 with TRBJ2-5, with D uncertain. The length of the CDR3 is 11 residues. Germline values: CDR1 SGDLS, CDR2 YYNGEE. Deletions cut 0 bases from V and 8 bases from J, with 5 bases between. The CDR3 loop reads CASSVAATQYF. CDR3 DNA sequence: TGTGCCAGCAGCGTAGCGGCCACCCAGTACTTC.

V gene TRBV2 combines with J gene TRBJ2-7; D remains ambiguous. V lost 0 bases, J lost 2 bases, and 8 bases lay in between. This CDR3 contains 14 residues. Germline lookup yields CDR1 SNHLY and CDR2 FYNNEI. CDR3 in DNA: TGTGCCAGCAGTGAAGCGGTCACCCCCTACGAGCAGTACTTC. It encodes CASSEAVTPYEQYF.

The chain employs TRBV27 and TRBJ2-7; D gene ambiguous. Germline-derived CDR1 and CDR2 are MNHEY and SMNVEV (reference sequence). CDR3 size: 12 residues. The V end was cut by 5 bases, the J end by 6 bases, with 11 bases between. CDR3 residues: CASSQGFAEQYF. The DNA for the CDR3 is TGTGCCAGCAGTCAAGGGTTTGCCGAGCAGTACTTC.

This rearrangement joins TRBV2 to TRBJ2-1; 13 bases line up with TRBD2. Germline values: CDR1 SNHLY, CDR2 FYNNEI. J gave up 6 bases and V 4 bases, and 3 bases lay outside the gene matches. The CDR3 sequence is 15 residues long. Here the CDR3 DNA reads TGTGCCAGCAGTGGGACTAGCGGGAGCCTCAATGAGCAGTTCTTC. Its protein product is CASSGTSGSLNEQFF.

The CDR3 loop reads CASSSTAPSGNTIYF. The CDR3 coding sequence is TGTGCCAGCAGTTCAACGGCCCCCTCTGGAAACACCATATATTTT. This rearrangement joins TRBV27 to TRBJ1-3; no firm D call. Germline-derived CDR1 and CDR2 are MNHEY and SMNVEV (reference sequence). The CDR3 runs to 15 residues. The germline V and J ends were trimmed by 4 bases and 0 bases, with 10 bases remaining between them.

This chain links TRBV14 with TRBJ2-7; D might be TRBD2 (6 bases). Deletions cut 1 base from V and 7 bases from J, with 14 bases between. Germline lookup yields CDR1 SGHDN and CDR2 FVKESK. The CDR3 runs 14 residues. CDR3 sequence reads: CASSQVAGAGEQYF. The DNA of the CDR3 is TGTGCCAGCAGCCAAGTTGCCGGGGCGGGGGAGCAGTACTTC.

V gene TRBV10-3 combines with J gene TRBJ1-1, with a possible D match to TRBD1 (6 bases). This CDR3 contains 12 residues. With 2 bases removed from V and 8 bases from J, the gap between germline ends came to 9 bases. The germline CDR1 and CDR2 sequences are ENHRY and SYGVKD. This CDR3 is CAISEGGPEAFF. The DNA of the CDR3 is TGTGCCATCAGTGAGGGGGGGCCCGAAGCTTTCTTT.